Each of the 7 T cell receptor beta chains below was sequenced from the same sample in a study of CD8 T cells in ankylosing spondylitis. Via MiXCR, TCRdb re-called the 5' RACE reads, giving one row per CDR3 protein. This table holds 250,000 to 300,000 distinct CDR3 sequences, about 18% found once. The material sequenced was blood, either unsorted or a sorted T cell fraction (not recorded which). The receptor set was obtained from a male donor with ankylosing spondylitis or in good health (not recorded which).

This clonotype was found a few times. J is TRBJ2-3 and V is TRBV12-3 or TRBV12-4; TRBD2 matches 7 bases. The junction had 14 bases not matched to a gene; V was cut back by 10 bases and J by 4 bases. The CDR3 totals 15 residues. The DNA for the CDR3 is TGTGCCATCCTGGGGGAGGGTTACCTCGCAGATACGCAGTATTTT. The encoded protein is CAILGEGYLADTQYF.

Comment on this clonotype: A read error may explain this, as a much larger clone is one base away. The chain uses TRBV12-3 or TRBV12-4 and TRBJ1-4; the D is unclear. The CDR3 totals 13 residues. The V end was cut by 10 bases, the J end by 8 bases, with 17 bases between. CDR3: CATGPLGWEKLFF. As DNA, the CDR3 is TGTGCCACCGGGCCCCTAGGTTGGGAAAAACTGTTTTTT.

The V and J genes are TRBV7-9 and TRBJ2-1; 7 nucleotides match TRBD2. CDR1 and CDR2 (germline): SEHNR, FQNEAQ (reference sequence). J gave up 5 bases and V 7 bases, and 2 bases lay outside the gene matches. The CDR3 runs to 12 residues. CDR3 nucleotide sequence: TGTGCCAGCAATCGGGAGGACAATGAGCAGTTCTTC. It yields the protein CASNREDNEQFF.

This clonotype has more than one count but fewer than ten. The V and J genes are TRBV7-9 and TRBJ2-3, with TRBD2 identical over 7 bases. Trimming cost V 4 bases and J 1 base; bases outside gene matches: 8. Per the germline V gene, CDR1 is SEHNR and CDR2 is FQNEAQ (reference sequence). The length of the CDR3 is 16 residues. CDR3 sequence: CASSSPWAGGTDTQYF. In DNA form, the CDR3 reads TGTGCCAGCAGCTCCCCCTGGGCGGGAGGCACAGATACGCAGTATTTT.

This clonotype turned up a few times. This rearrangement joins TRBV29-1 to TRBJ1-1; D perhaps matches TRBD1 (5 bases). Germline CDR1 and CDR2: SQVTM and ANQGSEA. The CDR3 has 12 residues. Trimming took off 3 bases at V and 1 base at J, with 6 bases between the two ends. In DNA form, the CDR3 reads TGCAGCGTTGACAGGGCGAACACTGAAGCTTTCTTT. Its protein is CSVDRANTEAFF.

The V and J genes are TRBV20-1 and TRBJ2-7; D unresolved. The CDR3 runs to 13 residues. Germline V lookup: CDR1 DFQATT, CDR2 SNEGSKA (reference sequence). Trimming took 0 bases from V and 2 from J, leaving 8 bases between them. In nucleotides, the CDR3 is TGCAGTGCTAGAGACACAGTTACCTACGAGCAGTACTTC. As protein: CSARDTVTYEQYF.

This clonotype occurred a few times. The V gene is TRBV2, the J gene TRBJ2-5; a possible D gene is TRBD2 (6 bases). V gave up 5 bases and J gave up 4 bases, with 14 bases separating them. CDR1 and CDR2 from the germline V gene are SNHLY and FYNNEI. The CDR3 contains 14 residues. The CDR3 nucleotides are TGTGCCAGCAGTCTGCCTAGCGCCACAGAGACCCAGTACTTC. Translating gives CASSLPSATETQYF. The full variable domain, rest sourced from reference TRBV2 and TRBJ2-5, is EPEVTQTPSHQVTQMGQEVILRCVPISNHLYFYWYRQILGQKVEFLVSFYNNEISEKSEIFDDQFSVERPDGSNFTLKIRSTKLEDSAMYFCASSLPSATETQYFGPGTRLLVL.